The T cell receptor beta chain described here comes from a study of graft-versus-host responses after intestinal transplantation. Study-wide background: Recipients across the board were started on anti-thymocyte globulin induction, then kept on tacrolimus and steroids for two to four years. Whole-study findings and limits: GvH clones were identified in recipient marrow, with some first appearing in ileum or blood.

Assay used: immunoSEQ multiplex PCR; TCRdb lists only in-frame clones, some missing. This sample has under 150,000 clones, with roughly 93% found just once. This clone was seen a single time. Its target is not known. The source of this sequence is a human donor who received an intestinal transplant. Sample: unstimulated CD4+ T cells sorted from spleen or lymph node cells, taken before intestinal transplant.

In nucleotides, the CDR3 is TGTGCCAGCAGCAGACGCGGGACAGTGGATTCCTACGAGCAGTACTTC. Its protein product is CASSRRGTVDSYEQYF. The rearrangement links TRBV9 to TRBJ2-7; maybe TRBD1 (7 bases). The CDR3 spans 16 residues. CDR1 SGDLS and CDR2 YYNGEE come from the germline V gene. With 4 bases removed from V and 1 base from J, the gap between germline ends came to 18 bases.